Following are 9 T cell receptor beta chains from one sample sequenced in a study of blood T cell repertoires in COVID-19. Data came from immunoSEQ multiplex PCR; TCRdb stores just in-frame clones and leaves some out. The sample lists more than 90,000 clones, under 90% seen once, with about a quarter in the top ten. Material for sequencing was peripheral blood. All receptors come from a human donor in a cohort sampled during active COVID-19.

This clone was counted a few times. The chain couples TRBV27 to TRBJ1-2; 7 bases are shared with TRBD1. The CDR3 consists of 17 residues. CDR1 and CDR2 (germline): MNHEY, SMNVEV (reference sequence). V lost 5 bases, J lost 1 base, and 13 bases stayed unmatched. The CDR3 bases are TGTGCCAGCAGTCCCTCGCGAGACAGGGCCAATAACTATGGCTACACCTTC. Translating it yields CASSPSRDRANNYGYTF.

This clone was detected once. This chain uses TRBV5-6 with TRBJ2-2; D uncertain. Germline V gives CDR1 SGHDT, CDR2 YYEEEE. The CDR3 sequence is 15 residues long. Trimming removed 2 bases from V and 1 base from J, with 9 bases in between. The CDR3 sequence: CASSFDNRNTGELFF. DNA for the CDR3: TGTGCCAGCAGCTTTGACAATAGGAACACCGGGGAGCTGTTTTTT.

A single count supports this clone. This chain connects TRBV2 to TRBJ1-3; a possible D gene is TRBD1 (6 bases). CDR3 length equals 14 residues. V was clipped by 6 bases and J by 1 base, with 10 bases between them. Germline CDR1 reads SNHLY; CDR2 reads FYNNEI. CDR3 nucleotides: TGTGCCAGCAGGGCCACAGGGTCTGGAAACACCATATATTTT. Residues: CASRATGSGNTIYF.

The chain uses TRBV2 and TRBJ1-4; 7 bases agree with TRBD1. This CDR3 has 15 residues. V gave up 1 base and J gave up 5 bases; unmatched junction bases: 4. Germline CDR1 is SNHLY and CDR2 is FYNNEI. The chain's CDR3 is CASSEEGQKNEKLFF. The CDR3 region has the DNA TGTGCCAGCAGTGAAGAGGGACAGAAGAATGAAAAACTGTTTTTT. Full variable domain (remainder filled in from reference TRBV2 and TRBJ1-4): EPEVTQTPSHQVTQMGQEVILRCVPISNHLYFYWYRQILGQKVEFLVSFYNNEISEKSEIFDDQFSVERPDGSNFTLKIRSTKLEDSAMYFCASSEEGQKNEKLFFGSGTQLSVL.

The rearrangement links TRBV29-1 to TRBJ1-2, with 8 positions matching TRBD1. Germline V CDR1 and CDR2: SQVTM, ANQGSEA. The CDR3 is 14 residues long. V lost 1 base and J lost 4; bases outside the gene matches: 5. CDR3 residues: CSVEALQGGYGYTF. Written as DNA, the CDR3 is TGCAGCGTTGAAGCCCTACAGGGGGGCTATGGCTACACCTTC.

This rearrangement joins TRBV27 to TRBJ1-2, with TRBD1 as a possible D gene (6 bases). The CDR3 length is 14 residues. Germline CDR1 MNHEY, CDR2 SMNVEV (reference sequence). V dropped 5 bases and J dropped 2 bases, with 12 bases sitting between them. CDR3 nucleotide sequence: TGTGCCAGCAGTACAGGGTTCCTAAACTATGGCTACACCTTC. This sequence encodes CASSTGFLNYGYTF.

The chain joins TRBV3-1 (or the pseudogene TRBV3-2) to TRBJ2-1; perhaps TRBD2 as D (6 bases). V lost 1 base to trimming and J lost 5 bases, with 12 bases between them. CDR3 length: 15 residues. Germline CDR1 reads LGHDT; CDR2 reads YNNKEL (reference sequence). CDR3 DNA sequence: TGTGCCAGCAGCCAAGTGGGCGGGAAGCACAATGAGCAGTTCTTC. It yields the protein CASSQVGGKHNEQFF.

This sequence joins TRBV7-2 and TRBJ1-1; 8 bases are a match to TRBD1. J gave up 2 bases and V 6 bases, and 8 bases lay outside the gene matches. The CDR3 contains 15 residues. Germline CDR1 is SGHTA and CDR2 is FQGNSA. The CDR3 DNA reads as TGTGCCAGCAGAAAGACAGGGGTTAAAAACACTGAAGCTTTCTTT. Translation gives CASRKTGVKNTEAFF. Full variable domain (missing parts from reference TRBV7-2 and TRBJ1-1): GAGVSQSPSNKVTEKGKDVELRCDPISGHTALYWYRQSLGQGLEFLIYFQGNSAPDKSGLPSDRFSAERTGGSVSTLTIQRTQQEDSAVYLCASRKTGVKNTEAFFGQGTRLTVV.

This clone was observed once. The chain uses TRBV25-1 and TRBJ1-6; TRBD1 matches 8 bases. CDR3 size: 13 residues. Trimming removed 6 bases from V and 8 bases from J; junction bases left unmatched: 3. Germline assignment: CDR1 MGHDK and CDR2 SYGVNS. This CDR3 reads CASRGQGDSPLHF. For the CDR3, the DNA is TGTGCCAGCAGAGGACAGGGAGATTCACCCCTCCACTTT.